This entry is about one T cell receptor beta chain. The antigen remains undetermined. The data belong to a study of response to subunit inactivated influenza vaccine. TCRdb re-derived calls from the RT-PCR reads in MiXCR, one entry per CDR3 protein. The sample holds 500,000 to 600,000 distinct CDR3 sequences, 12% to 15% seen once. Findings and limits, study-wide: Authors suggested few new T cells are recruited by each seasonal influenza vaccination.

The sequencing used PBMCs from blood, collected 12 days after vaccination. This TCR was recovered from a man aged 45 to 65 who received an inactivated influenza vaccine.

The DNA of the CDR3 is TGTGCCAGCAGTCGGGCAGGGGACCAGCCCCAGCATTTT. Translation: CASSRAGDQPQHF. V is TRBV12-3 or TRBV12-4 and J is TRBJ1-5; the D gene is possibly TRBD1 (6 bases). The CDR3 contains 13 residues. The V end lost 5 bases, the J end lost 7 bases, and 12 bases lay between the germline ends.